This is a list of T cell receptor beta chains from one sample in a study of cytomegalovirus exposure and HLA in healthy donors. Assay used: immunoSEQ multiplex PCR; TCRdb lists only in-frame clones, some missing. The sample lists roughly 100,000 clones; over 75% were seen once. Sequencing input: PBMCs. These receptors were taken from a woman between 40 and 55 years old in good health and CMV-seropositive. Both conserved end residues are part of each CDR3.

TRBV7-9 | CSSSLVKDRGFYEQYF
TRBV7-9 | CASSLVDRGTVSYNEQFF
TRBV28 | CASSRDRGLNEQYF
TRBV10-2 | CASREDRAGYGYTF
TRBV5-1 | CASSPTSGNLFAFYEQYF
TRBV6-5 | CASKKAGGYTDTQYF
TRBV6-5 | CASSPRDSNYGYTF
TRBV5-1 | CASSLDRVVEQYF
TRBV10-2 | CASSRGQGAYEQYF
TRBV28 | CASSFGQGNGYTF
TRBV9 | CASSSSAARDYTEAFF
TRBV7-9 | CASSLGTTDTQYF
TRBV7-3 | CASSLRQGWNEQFF
TRBV12-5 | CASGWAGAYEQYF
TRBV5-4 | CASSLQGTGTYEQYF
TRBV29-1 | CSVIHRDLNEQFF
TRBV9 | CASSVEDRLSGNTIYF
TRBV19 | CASSAGMNSPLHF
TRBV13 | CASSLGSSSYEQYF
TRBV28 | CASSFGSPSYNEQFF
TRBV4-2 | CASSRSGTGEVSEKLFF
TRBV5-1 | CASSLGSNEPQHF
TRBV6-1 | CASRDRFLNQPQHF
TRBV18 | CASSPLGTGNQPQHF
TRBV5-1 | CASSLEGANGYTF
TRBV4-3 | CASSYRGLNSPLHF
TRBV27 | CASRGARSGANVLTF
TRBV19 | CASRKQNFNQPQHF
TRBV6-1 | CASTDPGLASDEQYF
TRBV18 | CASSPSSGANVLTF
TRBV15 | CATGWGGLLYQPQHF
TRBV5-1 | CASSQQLGGWYNEQFF
TRBV5-1 | CASSLSQGYEQFF
TRBV28 | CASSLIQGLNEQFF
TRBV4-1 | CASSRTLLPGELFF
TRBV11-2 | CASSLKKQWLDTQYF
TRBV19 | CASSSPGLVLYEQYF
TRBV6-1 | CASKLRDRASGYTF
TRBV28 | CASSKGAGYGYTF
TRBV5-1 | CASSWGQGYEQYF
TRBV5-3 | CARSFRDRSPNQPQHF
TRBV19 | CASSMGPQGRSNQPQHF
TRBV20-1 | CSARDTQYF
TRBV7-9 | CASSPGYEQYF
TRBV4-3 | CASSPRGGDTDTQYF
TRBV7-6 | CASSLAQGPARDEQFF
TRBV12-5 | CASGLGSGAYEQYF
TRBV6-5 | CASSPTSGLYNEQFF
TRBV19 | CASSTSGDQPQHF
TRBV11-2 | CASSLEPAGGGRETQYF
TRBV2 | CASSPGEYGVDTQYF
TRBV6-5 | CASRRGGGRGETQYF
TRBV19 | CASSIWSTGITQYF
TRBV14 | CASSPSHARYRTYNEQFF